Detailed here is one T cell receptor (beta chain). This sample stems from a study of cytotoxic CD8 clonotypes in ibrutinib-treated CLL. Overall study context: Included were 11 relapsed/refractory and some 15 treatment-naive patients, of whom around 17 were IGHV unmutated. Among responders, roughly 25 were partial and 2 complete; after median 68 months, 14 stayed remitted and around twelve progressed.

The authors obtained roughly 2 micrograms of genomic DNA from cryopreserved PBMCs for TCR beta libraries. Sequencing was performed with immunoSEQ multiplex PCR; in TCRdb, only in-frame clones are kept and a portion is missing. The data contain approximately 84,000 clones, 70% to 90% of them seen just once; the ten biggest clones take up about 5.8%. The CDR3 has 15 residues. Losses at the gene ends were 3 bases for V and 7 bases for J; bases not matched to a gene: 11. In germline, CDR1 is MNHEY, CDR2 SMNVEV (reference sequence). The sequenced sample was PBMCs, obtained before ibrutinib treatment. The receptor was derived from a human donor with chronic lymphocytic leukemia. The chain has TRBV27 and TRBJ2-7; 8 bases line up with TRBD2. Here the CDR3 reads CASSFKSGSTDEQYF. The CDR3 DNA reads as TGTGCCAGCAGTTTTAAGAGCGGGAGCACGGATGAGCAGTACTTC.